This TCR beta chain was recovered during a study of T cell responses to AZD1222 COVID-19 vaccine. Across the whole study: Pooled in the analysis were second doses at about 4 or about 12 weeks.

CDR3 size: 14 residues. With 6 bases removed from V and 5 bases from J, the gap between germline ends came to 15 bases. CDR1 is SGDLS and CDR2 is YYNGEE in the germline V gene. Profiled with immunoSEQ multiplex PCR; TCRdb holds only in-frame clones, not every one. The sample consists of more than 75,000 clones, 92% of them appearing once. The material was peripheral blood, obtained on day 0 of AZD1222 vaccination. The chain couples TRBV9 to TRBJ2-1; no reliable D call. This clonotype was sampled from an adult in good health. CDR3 sequence reads: CASTGQAEHNEQFF. The CDR3, as DNA: TGTGCCAGCACGGGCCAGGCGGAACACAATGAGCAGTTCTTC.